This T cell receptor (beta chain) was recorded in a study of cytomegalovirus exposure and HLA in healthy donors. 13 Jbeta primers and 60 Vbeta primers were used for the PCR. Libraries were prepared by immunoSEQ multiplex PCR; TCRdb keeps only in-frame clonotypes and omits some of them. Of about 130,000 clones in the sample, about three quarters were seen once. The germline V gene encodes CDR1 MNHEY and CDR2 SMNVEV (reference sequence). The CDR3 spans 15 residues. The V gene lost 5 bases and the J gene lost 3 bases, with 17 bases spanning the gap. This chain joins TRBV27 and TRBJ2-7, with D possibly matching TRBD1 (6 bases). The sequence derives from a man in his forties or fifties in good health and CMV-seropositive. Sequences were obtained from PBMCs. The DNA of the CDR3 is TGTGCCAGCAGTAAGGGGGTGACTTTTTTCTACGAGCAGTACTTC. Encoded protein: CASSKGVTFFYEQYF.